These T cell receptor beta chains were read from a single sample in a study of shared clonotypes between healthy human individuals. Data came from immunoSEQ multiplex PCR; TCRdb stores just in-frame clones and leaves some out. The profile shows some 2,500,000 clones, more than 85% of them singletons. Sequenced material: naive CD4+ T cells from PBMCs. These receptors were collected from a man aged 18 to 35 in good health. Some clones in this sample may be carry-over from other donors' samples. CDR3s leave out the opening cysteine and the closing phenylalanine or tryptophan. The order of the fields is V gene, J gene, CDR3 protein.

v_gene: TRBV10-3; j_gene: TRBJ2-7; CDR3aa: AISDPQGESSYEQY
v_gene: TRBV11-1; j_gene: TRBJ2-7; CDR3aa: ASSGGRVGEQY
v_gene: TRBV28; j_gene: TRBJ2-7; CDR3aa: ASSRPQGTGVYEQY
v_gene: TRBV30; j_gene: TRBJ1-2; CDR3aa: AWNRGHGYT
v_gene: TRBV18; j_gene: TRBJ2-3; CDR3aa: ASSPPSGSTDTQY
v_gene: TRBV6-1; j_gene: TRBJ2-7; CDR3aa: ASRTGEATYEQY
v_gene: TRBV27; j_gene: TRBJ2-1; CDR3aa: ASSWARDINEQF
v_gene: TRBV27; j_gene: TRBJ2-2; CDR3aa: ASSLHGSGGTGELF
v_gene: TRBV7-3; j_gene: TRBJ1-1; CDR3aa: ASSIGVNTEAF
v_gene: TRBV12-5; j_gene: TRBJ2-2; CDR3aa: ASGLVLRGLAGSSGELF
v_gene: TRBV30; j_gene: TRBJ1-1; CDR3aa: AWSVSLTEAF
v_gene: TRBV28; j_gene: TRBJ1-4; CDR3aa: ASSPTRGQINEKLF
v_gene: TRBV6-5; j_gene: TRBJ2-1; CDR3aa: ASSYTTREQF
v_gene: TRBV4-2; j_gene: TRBJ2-5; CDR3aa: ASSPGTSGKYQETQY
v_gene: TRBV7-9; j_gene: TRBJ2-3; CDR3aa: ASSRGWEVATDTQY
v_gene: TRBV29-1; j_gene: TRBJ2-3; CDR3aa: SAPSGSSTDTQY
v_gene: TRBV28; j_gene: TRBJ2-2; CDR3aa: ASSSLPGTGELF
v_gene: TRBV5-1; j_gene: TRBJ1-1; CDR3aa: ASSLAGDRDKAF
v_gene: TRBV18; j_gene: TRBJ1-2; CDR3aa: ASSPGQGAYGYT
v_gene: TRBV11-3; j_gene: TRBJ2-7; CDR3aa: ASSLSGGREQY
v_gene: TRBV5-1; j_gene: TRBJ2-1; CDR3aa: ASSSLAVGNEQF
v_gene: TRBV28; j_gene: TRBJ2-2; CDR3aa: ASSPTNRVTGELF
v_gene: TRBV7-2; j_gene: TRBJ1-1; CDR3aa: ASSLDLSTNTEAF
v_gene: TRBV28; j_gene: TRBJ1-2; CDR3aa: ASSLQKQGGSYT
v_gene: TRBV11-2; j_gene: TRBJ2-5; CDR3aa: ASSFLAANQETQY
v_gene: TRBV13; j_gene: TRBJ2-1; CDR3aa: ASSSDGLAAYNEQF
v_gene: TRBV29-1; j_gene: TRBJ1-2; CDR3aa: SASQGSYGYT
v_gene: TRBV27; j_gene: TRBJ2-3; CDR3aa: ASSSLTGLAGGGTDTQY
v_gene: TRBV7-2; j_gene: TRBJ2-2; CDR3aa: ASTSLGGANTGELF
v_gene: TRBV7-3; j_gene: TRBJ2-1; CDR3aa: ASSRVSLTEQF
v_gene: TRBV6-5; j_gene: TRBJ2-7; CDR3aa: ASSYSLADSYEQY
v_gene: TRBV2; j_gene: TRBJ2-3; CDR3aa: ASDRTRGNDYTDTQY
v_gene: TRBV30; j_gene: TRBJ2-2; CDR3aa: AWSVSAFTGELF
v_gene: TRBV9; j_gene: TRBJ2-3; CDR3aa: ASSDGLSPDTQY
v_gene: TRBV27; j_gene: TRBJ1-5; CDR3aa: ASSLRSNQPQH
v_gene: TRBV5-6; j_gene: TRBJ2-7; CDR3aa: ASSLGLAGGVSYEQY
v_gene: TRBV9; j_gene: TRBJ2-5; CDR3aa: ASSDRSGGETQY
v_gene: TRBV7-2; j_gene: TRBJ1-1; CDR3aa: ASSSLRTWDTEAF
v_gene: TRBV5-1; j_gene: TRBJ1-2; CDR3aa: ASSGALNYGYT
v_gene: TRBV7-7; j_gene: TRBJ2-6; CDR3aa: PPRPGKELISGANVLT
v_gene: TRBV7-9; j_gene: TRBJ2-1; CDR3aa: ASSSLLAQFFNEQF
v_gene: TRBV6-6; j_gene: TRBJ2-3; CDR3aa: ASSYSMEREPDTQY
v_gene: TRBV10-3; j_gene: TRBJ1-4; CDR3aa: AISDQATGAGEKLF
v_gene: TRBV5-4; j_gene: TRBJ2-3; CDR3aa: ASSAREGPSTDTQY
v_gene: TRBV28; j_gene: -; CDR3aa: ASSLGVAGPYEQY
v_gene: TRBV7-8; j_gene: TRBJ2-7; CDR3aa: ASSLSAGRLAGISYEQY
v_gene: TRBV28; j_gene: TRBJ1-1; CDR3aa: AALTEANTEAF
v_gene: TRBV27; j_gene: TRBJ2-5; CDR3aa: ASSFWPLAEKKETQY
v_gene: TRBV29-1; j_gene: TRBJ2-7; CDR3aa: SVTGLANYEQY
v_gene: TRBV15; j_gene: TRBJ2-7; CDR3aa: ATSRDFGLVFGQY
v_gene: TRBV5-6; j_gene: TRBJ2-7; CDR3aa: ASTFRGLSYEQY
v_gene: TRBV15; j_gene: TRBJ2-7; CDR3aa: ATSRDASSYEQY
v_gene: TRBV19; j_gene: TRBJ1-1; CDR3aa: ASSPQHIQGGTEAF
v_gene: TRBV6-5; j_gene: TRBJ1-3; CDR3aa: ASSYRFGGLVIY
v_gene: TRBV5-4; j_gene: TRBJ2-5; CDR3aa: ASSLLAGETQY
v_gene: TRBV6-1; j_gene: TRBJ2-5; CDR3aa: ASIHSPSSLMTQY
v_gene: TRBV28; j_gene: TRBJ2-1; CDR3aa: ASSVLGVSYNEQF
v_gene: TRBV4-2; j_gene: TRBJ2-3; CDR3aa: ASSQEPGLADHGSTDTQY